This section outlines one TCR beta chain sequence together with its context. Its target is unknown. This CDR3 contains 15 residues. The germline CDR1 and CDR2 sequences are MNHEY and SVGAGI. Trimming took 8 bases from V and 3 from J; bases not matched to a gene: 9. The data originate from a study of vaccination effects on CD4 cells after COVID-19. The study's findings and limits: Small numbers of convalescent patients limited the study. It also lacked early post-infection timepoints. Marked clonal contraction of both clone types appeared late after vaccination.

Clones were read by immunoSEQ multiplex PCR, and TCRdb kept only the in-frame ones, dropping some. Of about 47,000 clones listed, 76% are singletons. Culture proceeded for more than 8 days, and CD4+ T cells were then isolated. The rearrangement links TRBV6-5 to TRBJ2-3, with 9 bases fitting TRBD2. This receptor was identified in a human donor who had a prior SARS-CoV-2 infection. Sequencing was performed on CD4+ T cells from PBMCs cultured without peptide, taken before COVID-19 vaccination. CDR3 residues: CASVPVAGETDTQYF. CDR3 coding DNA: TGTGCCAGCGTCCCAGTAGCGGGGGAAACAGATACGCAGTATTTT.